This T cell receptor (beta chain) was sequenced during a study of T cells in narcolepsy. On the study more broadly: Enrolled donors included narcolepsy type 1 or type 2 patients and healthy controls. The study, taken as a whole, reports: HCRT-specific and TRIB2-specific autoreactive clonotypes appeared among same-patient CSF and blood CD4+ clonotypes.

Sequencing used immunoSEQ multiplex PCR; TCRdb keeps in-frame clones, though not all of them. Of fewer than 25,000 clones listed, 85% are singletons. Germline V gives CDR1 SGHRS, CDR2 YFSETQ. V shed 4 bases, J shed 5 bases, and the junction held 9 bases outside the gene matches. The length of the CDR3 is 15 residues. About this clone itself: What it recognizes is unknown.

Input material: memory (CD45RA-) CD4+ T cells from blood. The chain recombines TRBV5-1 with TRBJ1-2; 9 nucleotides align to TRBD1. This receptor was taken from a human donor in good health. The CDR3 DNA reads TGCGCCAGCAGCCTTACCACGACAGGGGGGTATGGCTACACCTTC. Amino acids: CASSLTTTGGYGYTF.